The 21 T cell receptor beta chains below come from one sample, sequenced in a study of CXCR3-negative and CXCR3-positive naive CD8 T cells. General observations from the study: Naive cells positive for CXCR3 carried more hydrophobic TRB CDR3s than CXCR3-negative ones.

Antigens for these TCRs are unknown. Libraries of TRB cDNA were made by 5' RACE and carried UMIs. TCRdb re-called the 5' RACE reads; one entry per CDR3 protein, DNA not given. The repertoire shows about 50,000 distinct CDR3 sequences; the top ten hold roughly 0.6%. The sequenced material came from naive CXCR3+ CD8+ T cells from blood. Subset of the sample: CD45RO-CCR7+CD27+CD95- naive CD8+ T cells expressing CXCR3 (TNR3+). The receptors stem from a human donor in good health. Some clones in this sample may be carry-over from other donors' samples.

The chain has TRBV4-1 and TRBJ2-7. Germline V gene sequence: CDR1 MGHRA, CDR2 YSYEKL. There are 13 residues in the CDR3. This CDR3 reads CASSQSRSYEQYF.

This chain connects TRBV2 to TRBJ2-1; TCRdb's D call of TRBD2 is untestable without DNA. The CDR3 extends over 16 amino acids. In germline, CDR1 is SNHLY, CDR2 FYNNEI. The CDR3 here is CASRLLAGSSYNEQFF.

This chain links TRBV11-2 with TRBJ2-1; TCRdb reports TRBD2, a call that lacks DNA to check it against. The germline gives CDR1 SGHAT, CDR2 FQNNGV. The CDR3 sequence is 17 residues long. Here the CDR3 reads CASSLGLAGGPGNEQFF.

The V gene is TRBV5-1, the J gene TRBJ1-1. CDR1 SGHRS and CDR2 YFSETQ come from the germline V gene. The CDR3 sequence is 12 residues long. The CDR3 loop reads CATPRDGTEAFF.

The J gene is TRBJ2-7, the V gene TRBV11-2; TCRdb's assignment of TRBD2 cannot be checked, as there is no DNA. There are 16 residues in the CDR3. The V gene's germline CDR1 is SGHAT and CDR2 FQNNGV. CDR3 sequence reads: CAGSFSNGLAVYEQYF. Drawing the rest from reference TRBV11-2 and TRBJ2-7, the complete variable domain is EAGVAQSPRYKIIEKRQSVAFWCNPISGHATLYWYQQILGQGPKLLIQFQNNGVVDDSQLPKDRFSAERLKGVDSTLKIQPAKLEDSAVYLCAGSFSNGLAVYEQYFGPGTRLTVT.

The rearrangement joins TRBV7-2 to TRBJ2-7; lacking DNA, the TRBD1 call made by TCRdb goes unchecked. The CDR3 spans 14 residues. The germline V gene encodes CDR1 SGHTA and CDR2 FQGNSA. This CDR3 reads CASSPGTGVGEQYF.

The chain joins TRBV5-1 to TRBJ2-7; with no DNA, the TCRdb D assignment of TRBD2 cannot be verified. Germline-derived CDR1 and CDR2 are SGHRS and YFSETQ. The CDR3 has 16 amino acids. This CDR3 reads CASSLAATSGGYEQYF.

The rearrangement uses TRBV7-2 and TRBJ2-7; the D call of TRBD1 rests on TCRdb alone, since no DNA is present to check it. The CDR3 runs 16 residues. Germline lookup yields CDR1 SGHTA and CDR2 FQGNSA. CDR3 region: CASSRPGTGGSYEQYF. Supplemented by reference TRBV7-2 and TRBJ2-7, the full variable domain reads GAGVSQSPSNKVTEKGKDVELRCDPISGHTALYWYRQSLGQGLEFLIYFQGNSAPDKSGLPSDRFSAERTGGSVSTLTIQRTQQEDSAVYLCASSRPGTGGSYEQYFGPGTRLTVT.

The gene calls are TRBV4-1 and TRBJ2-1; TCRdb calls TRBD2, which cannot be checked without DNA. Germline CDR1 is MGHRA and CDR2 is YSYEKL. The CDR3 length is 14 residues. The chain's CDR3 is CASSRAGLANEQFF.

CDR3 sequence: CASSTRDRPYEQYF. This chain links TRBV27 with TRBJ2-7; the D call from TCRdb, TRBD1, cannot be confirmed without DNA. Germline CDR1 and CDR2: MNHEY and SMNVEV (reference sequence). The CDR3 runs to 14 residues.

The chain couples TRBV7-8 to TRBJ2-4. The CDR3 loop spans 14 amino acids. Germline V gives CDR1 SGHVS, CDR2 FQNEAQ. The CDR3 sequence: CASSPPTNENILYF.

This chain links TRBV7-6 with TRBJ1-1. Germline CDR1 reads SGHVS; CDR2 reads FNYEAQ. The CDR3 extends over 13 amino acids. The CDR3 sequence is CASSLEEWAEAFF.

The gene calls are TRBV12-3 or TRBV12-4 and TRBJ2-7; TCRdb's D gene call, TRBD2, goes unchecked for lack of DNA. This CDR3 is 12 amino acids long. The CDR3 here is CASGEGSNEQYF.

The V and J genes are TRBV29-1 and TRBJ2-1. This CDR3 contains 12 residues. Per the germline V gene, CDR1 is SQVTM and CDR2 is ANQGSEA. This CDR3 reads CSVEDRGPEQFF.

The J gene is TRBJ2-1, the V gene TRBV19. This CDR3 spans 13 amino acids. The germline CDR1 and CDR2 sequences are LNHDA and SQIVND (reference sequence). The CDR3 spells CASSFWPFNEQFF.

The chain links TRBV20-1 to TRBJ1-2; checking the TCRdb D call of TRBD1 is not possible without DNA. There are 15 residues in the CDR3. Germline V gives CDR1 DFQATT, CDR2 SNEGSKA (reference sequence). The CDR3 sequence is CSARELTGNWYGYTF.

The chain has TRBV4-3 and TRBJ2-2. This CDR3 is 15 amino acids long. CDR1 is LGHNA and CDR2 is YSLEER in the germline V gene. The CDR3 loop is CASSQDRWDAGELFF.

The rearrangement joins TRBV4-3 to TRBJ1-6. The germline V gene encodes CDR1 LGHNA and CDR2 YSLEER. The CDR3 length is 17 residues. The CDR3 is CASSQEKNALLNSPLHF.

The chain uses TRBV28 and TRBJ2-1; TCRdb gives TRBD2 as the D gene, but with no DNA this cannot be confirmed. Germline V gene sequence: CDR1 MDHEN, CDR2 SYDVKM. The CDR3 totals 18 residues. This CDR3 is CASSFAASGRKIEGEQFF.

The chain carries TRBV9 and TRBJ2-2; TCRdb proposes TRBD1, but this gene call is untestable without DNA. The CDR3 has 15 amino acids. Germline CDR1 is SGDLS and CDR2 is YYNGEE. CDR3 residues: CASSGIPSNTGELFF. Looking up the rest from reference TRBV9 and TRBJ2-2 gives the full variable domain: DSGVTQTPKHLITATGQRVTLRCSPRSGDLSVYWYQQSLDQGLQFLIQYYNGEERAKGNILERFSAQQFPDLHSELNLSSLELGDSALYFCASSGIPSNTGELFFGEGSRLTVL.

V gene TRBV6-7 combines with J gene TRBJ1-1; the D call of TRBD1 rests on TCRdb alone, since no DNA is present to check it. TRBV6-7 is given ORF status, its function remaining uncertain. The CDR3 covers 13 residues. Here the CDR3 reads CATSDRWNTEAFF.